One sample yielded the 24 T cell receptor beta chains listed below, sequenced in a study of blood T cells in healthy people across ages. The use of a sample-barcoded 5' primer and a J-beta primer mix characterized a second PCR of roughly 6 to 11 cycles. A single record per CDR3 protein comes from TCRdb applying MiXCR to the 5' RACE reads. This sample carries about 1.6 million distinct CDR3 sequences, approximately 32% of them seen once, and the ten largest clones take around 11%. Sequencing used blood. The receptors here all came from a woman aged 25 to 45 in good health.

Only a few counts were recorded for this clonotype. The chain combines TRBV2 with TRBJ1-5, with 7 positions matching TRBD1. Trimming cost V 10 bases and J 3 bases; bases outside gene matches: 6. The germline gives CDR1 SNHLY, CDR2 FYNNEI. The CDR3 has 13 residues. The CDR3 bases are TGTGCCACCCACAGGGGCCTCAATCAGCCCCAGCATTTT. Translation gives CATHRGLNQPQHF.

CDR3 protein: CASSTPSSITGNEQFF. CDR3 bases: TGCGCCAGCAGCACACCCTCGAGTATTACCGGGAATGAGCAGTTCTTC. The chain uses TRBV5-1 and TRBJ2-1; D gene unclear. Germline loops: CDR1 SGHRS, CDR2 YFSETQ. There are 16 residues in the CDR3. V dropped 4 bases and J dropped 7 bases, with 21 bases sitting between them. Full variable domain (outside the CDR3, taken from reference TRBV5-1 and TRBJ2-1): KAGVTQTPRYLIKTRGQQVTLSCSPISGHRSVSWYQQTPGQGLQFLFEYFSETQRNKGNFPGRFSGRQFSNSRSEMNVSTLELGDSALYLCASSTPSSITGNEQFFGPGTRLTVL.

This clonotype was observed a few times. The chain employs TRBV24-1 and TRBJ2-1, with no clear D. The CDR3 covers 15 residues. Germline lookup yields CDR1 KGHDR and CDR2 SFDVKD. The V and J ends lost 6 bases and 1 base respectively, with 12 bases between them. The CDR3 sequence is CATSPGAASYNEQFF. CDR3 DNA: TGTGCCACCAGTCCCGGAGCCGCATCCTACAATGAGCAGTTCTTC.

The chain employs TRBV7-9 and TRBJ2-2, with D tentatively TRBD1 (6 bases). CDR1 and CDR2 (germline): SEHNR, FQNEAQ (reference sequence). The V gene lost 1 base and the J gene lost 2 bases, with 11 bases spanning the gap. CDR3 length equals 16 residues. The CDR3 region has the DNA TGTGCCAGCAGCTTAGGTGGGACAATCAACACCGGGGAGCTGTTTTTT. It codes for CASSLGGTINTGELFF.

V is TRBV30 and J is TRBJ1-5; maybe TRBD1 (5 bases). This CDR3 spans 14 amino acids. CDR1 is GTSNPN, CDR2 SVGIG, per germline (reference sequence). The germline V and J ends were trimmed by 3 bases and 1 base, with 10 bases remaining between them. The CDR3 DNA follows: TGTGCCTGGAGCCTAGGGGAGAGCAATCAGCCCCAGCATTTT. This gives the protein CAWSLGESNQPQHF. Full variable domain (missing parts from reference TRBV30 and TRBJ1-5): SQTIHQWPATLVQPVGSPLSLECTVEGTSNPNLYWYRQAAGRGLQLLFYSVGIGQISSEVPQNLSASRPQDRQFILSSKKLLLSDSGFYLCAWSLGESNQPQHFGDGTRLSIL.

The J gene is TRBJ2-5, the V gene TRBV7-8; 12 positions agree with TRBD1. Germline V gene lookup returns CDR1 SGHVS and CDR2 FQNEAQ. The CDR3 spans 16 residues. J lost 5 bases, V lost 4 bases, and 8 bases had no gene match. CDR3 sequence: CASSSTGQGAYETQYF. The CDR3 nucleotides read TGTGCCAGCAGCTCTACGGGACAGGGGGCCTACGAGACCCAGTACTTC.

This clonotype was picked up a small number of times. This CDR3 reads CSARSGRSPETQYF. CDR3 in DNA: TGCAGTGCTAGATCGGGACGGAGCCCGGAGACCCAGTACTTC. V usage is TRBV20-1 and J usage is TRBJ2-5; D possibly uses TRBD1 or TRBD2 (5 bases each). With 2 bases removed from V and 5 bases from J, the gap between germline ends came to 15 bases. This CDR3 is 14 amino acids long. Per the germline V gene, CDR1 is DFQATT and CDR2 is SNEGSKA (reference sequence).

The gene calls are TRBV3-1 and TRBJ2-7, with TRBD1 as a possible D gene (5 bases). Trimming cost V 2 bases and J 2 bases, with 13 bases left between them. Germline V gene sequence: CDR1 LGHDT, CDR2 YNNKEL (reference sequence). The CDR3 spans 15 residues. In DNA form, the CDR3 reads TGTGCCAGCAGCCAATCGGAGACAGCCACCTACGAGCAGTACTTC. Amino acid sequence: CASSQSETATYEQYF.

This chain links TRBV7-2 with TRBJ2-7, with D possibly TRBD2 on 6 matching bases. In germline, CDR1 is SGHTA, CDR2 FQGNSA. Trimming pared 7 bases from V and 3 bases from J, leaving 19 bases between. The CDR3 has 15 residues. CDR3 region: CASNPPGRPYYEQYF. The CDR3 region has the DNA TGTGCCAGCAACCCACCCGGGAGACCTTACTACGAGCAGTACTTC.

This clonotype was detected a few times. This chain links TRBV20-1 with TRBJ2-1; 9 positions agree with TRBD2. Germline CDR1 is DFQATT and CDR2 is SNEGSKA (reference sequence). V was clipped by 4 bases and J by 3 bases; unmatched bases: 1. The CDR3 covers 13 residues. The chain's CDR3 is CSATSGVYNEQFF. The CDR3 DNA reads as TGCAGTGCTACTAGCGGGGTCTACAATGAGCAGTTCTTC.

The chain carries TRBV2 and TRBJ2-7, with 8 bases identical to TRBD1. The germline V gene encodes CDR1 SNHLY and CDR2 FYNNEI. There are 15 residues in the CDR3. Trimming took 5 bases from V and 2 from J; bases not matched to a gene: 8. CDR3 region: CASSPTGARTYEQYF. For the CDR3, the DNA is TGTGCCAGCAGTCCGACAGGGGCGCGGACCTACGAGCAGTACTTC.

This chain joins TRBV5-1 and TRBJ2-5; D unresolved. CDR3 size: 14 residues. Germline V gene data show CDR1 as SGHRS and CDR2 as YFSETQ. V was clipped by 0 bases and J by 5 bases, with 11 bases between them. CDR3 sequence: CASSLDRREETQYF. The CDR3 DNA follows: TGCGCCAGCAGCTTGGACCGGCGCGAGGAGACCCAGTACTTC.

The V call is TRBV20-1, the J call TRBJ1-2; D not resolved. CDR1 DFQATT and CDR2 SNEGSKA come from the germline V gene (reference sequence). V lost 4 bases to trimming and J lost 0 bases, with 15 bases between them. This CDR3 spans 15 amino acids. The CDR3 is CSAMDGQAANYGYTF. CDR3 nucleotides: TGCAGTGCTATGGACGGGCAGGCAGCTAACTATGGCTACACCTTC.

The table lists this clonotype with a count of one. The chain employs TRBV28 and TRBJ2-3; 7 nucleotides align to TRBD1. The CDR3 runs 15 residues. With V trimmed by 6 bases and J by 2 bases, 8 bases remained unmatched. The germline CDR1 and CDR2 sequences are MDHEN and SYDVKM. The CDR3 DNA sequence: TGTGCCAGCAGGACGGGGACAGACCCCACAGATACGCAGTATTTT. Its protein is CASRTGTDPTDTQYF.

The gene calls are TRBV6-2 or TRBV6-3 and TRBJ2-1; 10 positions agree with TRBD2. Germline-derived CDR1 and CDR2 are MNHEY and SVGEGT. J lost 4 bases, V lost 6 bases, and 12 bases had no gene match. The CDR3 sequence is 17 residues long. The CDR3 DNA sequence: TGTGCCAGCAGCCTCCTTACCCCGACTAGCGGGTACAATGAGCAGTTCTTC. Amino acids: CASSLLTPTSGYNEQFF.

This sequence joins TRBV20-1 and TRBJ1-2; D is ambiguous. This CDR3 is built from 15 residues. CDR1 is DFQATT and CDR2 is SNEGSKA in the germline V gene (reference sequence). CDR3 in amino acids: CSPKASGGVTHGYTF. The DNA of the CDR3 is TGCAGCCCCAAGGCCTCGGGCGGTGTCACGCATGGCTACACCTTC.

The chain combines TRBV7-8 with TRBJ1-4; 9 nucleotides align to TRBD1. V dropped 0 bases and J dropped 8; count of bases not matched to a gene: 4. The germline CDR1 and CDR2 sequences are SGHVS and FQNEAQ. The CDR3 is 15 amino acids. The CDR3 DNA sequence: TGTGCCAGCAGCTTAGCCGGGACAGGGAGGGAAAAACTGTTTTTT. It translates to CASSLAGTGREKLFF.

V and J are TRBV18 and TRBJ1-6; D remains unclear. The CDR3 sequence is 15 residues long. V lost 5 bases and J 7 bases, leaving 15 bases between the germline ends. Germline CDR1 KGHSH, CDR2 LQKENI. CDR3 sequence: CASSDRSQRNSPLHF. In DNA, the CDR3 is TGTGCCAGCTCAGACCGGTCGCAGAGAAATTCACCCCTCCACTTT.

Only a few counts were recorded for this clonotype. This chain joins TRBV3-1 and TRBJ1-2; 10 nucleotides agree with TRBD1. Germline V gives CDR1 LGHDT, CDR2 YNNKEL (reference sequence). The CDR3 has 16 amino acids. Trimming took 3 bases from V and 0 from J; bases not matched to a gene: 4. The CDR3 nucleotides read TGTGCCAGCAGCCACGGAGACAGGGGGCCTAACTATGGCTACACCTTC. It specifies CASSHGDRGPNYGYTF.

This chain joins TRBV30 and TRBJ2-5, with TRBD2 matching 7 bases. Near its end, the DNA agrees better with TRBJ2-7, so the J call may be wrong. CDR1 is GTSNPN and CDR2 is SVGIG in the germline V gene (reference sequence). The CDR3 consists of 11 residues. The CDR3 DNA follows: TGTGCGACGGGAGGAGGCTACGAGCAGTACTTC. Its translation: CATGGGYEQYF.

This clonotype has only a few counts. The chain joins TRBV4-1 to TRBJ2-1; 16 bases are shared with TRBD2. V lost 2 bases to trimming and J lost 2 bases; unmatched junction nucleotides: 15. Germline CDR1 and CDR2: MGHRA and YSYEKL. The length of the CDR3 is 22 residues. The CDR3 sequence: CASSQPGLAGGPSQTTYNEQFF. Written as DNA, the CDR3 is TGCGCCAGCAGCCAACCGGGACTAGCGGGGGGGCCGTCGCAAACAACCTACAATGAGCAGTTCTTC.

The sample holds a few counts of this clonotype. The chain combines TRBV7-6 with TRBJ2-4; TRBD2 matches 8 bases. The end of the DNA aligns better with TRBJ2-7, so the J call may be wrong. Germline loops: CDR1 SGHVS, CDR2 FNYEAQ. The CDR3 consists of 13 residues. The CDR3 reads CASSTSGHYEQYF. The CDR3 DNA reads TGTGCCAGCAGCACTAGCGGCCACTACGAGCAGTACTTC.

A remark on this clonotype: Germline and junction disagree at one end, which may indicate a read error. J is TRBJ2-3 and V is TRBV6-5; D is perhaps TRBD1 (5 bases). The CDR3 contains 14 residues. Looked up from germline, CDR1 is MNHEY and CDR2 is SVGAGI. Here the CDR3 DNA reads TGTGCCAGCAGTTACTCGACGGTGACAGTTACGCAGTATTTT. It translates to CASSYSTVTVTQYF.

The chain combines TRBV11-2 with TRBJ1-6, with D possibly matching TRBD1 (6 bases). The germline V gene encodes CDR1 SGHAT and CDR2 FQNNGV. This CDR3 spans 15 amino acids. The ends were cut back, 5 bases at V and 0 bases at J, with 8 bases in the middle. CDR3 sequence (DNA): TGTGCCAGCAGCCAGGGGTTCTCCTATAATTCACCCCTCCACTTT. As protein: CASSQGFSYNSPLHF. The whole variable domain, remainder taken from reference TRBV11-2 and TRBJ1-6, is EAGVAQSPRYKIIEKRQSVAFWCNPISGHATLYWYQQILGQGPKLLIQFQNNGVVDDSQLPKDRFSAERLKGVDSTLKIQPAKLEDSAVYLCASSQGFSYNSPLHFGNGTRLTVT.